This T cell receptor beta chain was retrieved from a study of blood T cell repertoires in COVID-19. Some clones are missing from TCRdb's copy, which holds only in-frame ones; the method was immunoSEQ multiplex PCR. The sample gives roughly 42,000 clones, roughly 85% of which show up once; about 12% is in the top ten. Per the germline V gene, CDR1 is SGDLS and CDR2 is YYNGEE. This CDR3 region has 16 residues. With 4 bases removed from V and 4 bases from J, the gap between germline ends came to 20 bases. Source material: peripheral blood. This clonotype was sampled from a woman between 65 and 79 years old in a cohort sampled during active COVID-19. The rearrangement links TRBV9 to TRBJ1-1; D is uncertain. The CDR3 protein is CASSSALSVGSTEAFF. The CDR3 DNA sequence: TGTGCCAGCAGCTCAGCTTTGAGTGTGGGGAGCACTGAAGCTTTCTTT.